These 13 T cell receptor beta chains were sequenced from one sample in a study of OX40 agonist ivuxolimab in advanced cancers. Using immunoSEQ multiplex PCR, the repertoire was profiled, and TCRdb retains in-frame clones only, with some absent. Of about 26,000 clones listed, around 90% are singletons. The sample consisted of CD4+ or CD8+ T cells sorted from blood, taken in a trial of the OX40 agonist ivuxolimab. These receptors were obtained from an adult with an advanced solid tumor such as melanoma, head and neck, liver or kidney cancer.

The chain recombines TRBV6-1 with TRBJ2-7; 8 bases agree with TRBD2. Unmatched junction bases numbered 7, after V lost 3 bases and J lost 6 bases. Germline assignment: CDR1 MNHNS and CDR2 SASEGT. This CDR3 has 14 amino acids. Here the CDR3 DNA reads TGTGCCAGCAGTGAGCCGGGAGGGACGGTCGAGCAGTACTTC. Protein sequence: CASSEPGGTVEQYF.

J is TRBJ2-7 and V is TRBV16; the D gene is possibly TRBD2 (5 bases). The V end lost 2 bases, the J end lost 7 bases, and 6 bases lay between the germline ends. CDR1 is KGHSY and CDR2 is FQNENV in the germline V gene. The CDR3 consists of 11 residues. CDR3 sequence: CASSQREEQYF. As DNA, the CDR3 is TGTGCCAGCAGCCAACGGGAAGAGCAGTACTTC.

The chain joins TRBV28 to TRBJ2-1; D perhaps matches TRBD1 (6 bases). Germline V gene lookup returns CDR1 MDHEN and CDR2 SYDVKM. V was clipped by 6 bases and J by 7 bases, with 19 bases between them. CDR3 length equals 15 residues. The CDR3 nucleotides read TGTGCCAGCAGCAAAGACAGGCCCCTGAGGAATGAGCAGTTCTTC. This encodes CASSKDRPLRNEQFF.

The chain carries TRBV5-5 and TRBJ1-3; D is perhaps TRBD1 (5 bases). The CDR3 totals 14 residues. The germline gives CDR1 SGHKS, CDR2 YYEKEE (reference sequence). V was shortened by 4 bases and J by 0 bases, with 8 bases between the two germline ends. The CDR3 nucleotides are TGTGCCAGCAGCGATCAGGGCTCTGGAAACACCATATATTTT. It translates to CASSDQGSGNTIYF.

V usage is TRBV27 and J usage is TRBJ2-3; 10 bases are shared with TRBD2. CDR3 length: 17 amino acids. Germline lookup yields CDR1 MNHEY and CDR2 SMNVEV (reference sequence). Trimming cost V 5 bases and J 0 bases; bases outside gene matches: 8. The CDR3 coding sequence is TGTGCCAGCAGTCAGACTGGACTAGCGGCGAGCACAGATACGCAGTATTTT. Protein sequence: CASSQTGLAASTDTQYF.

V is TRBV5-1 and J is TRBJ2-5; 7 bases line up with TRBD1. Trimming cost V 0 bases and J 3 bases; bases outside gene matches: 5. Germline-derived CDR1 and CDR2 are SGHRS and YFSETQ. This CDR3 is 15 amino acids long. CDR3 in DNA: TGCGCCAGCAGCTTGGGACAGGGACGAGAAGAGACCCAGTACTTC. Its protein product is CASSLGQGREETQYF.

V gene TRBV16 combines with J gene TRBJ1-2, with D unresolved. The germline V gene has CDR1 KGHSY and CDR2 FQNENV. V lost 0 bases and J 4 bases, leaving 6 bases between the germline ends. The CDR3 is 13 residues long. This CDR3 is CASSQSLTYGYTF. CDR3 coding DNA: TGTGCCAGCAGCCAATCTTTAACCTATGGCTACACCTTC.

This clone was observed a few times. V usage is TRBV27 and J usage is TRBJ2-7; D may be TRBD2 (6 bases). CDR1 and CDR2 from the germline V gene are MNHEY and SMNVEV (reference sequence). The CDR3 is 15 residues long. V shed 5 bases and J shed 3 bases, with 17 bases lying between them. This CDR3 is CASSPRAGGLYEQYF. The CDR3 DNA reads as TGTGCCAGCAGTCCCAGGGCCGGGGGACTCTACGAGCAGTACTTC.

The rearrangement links TRBV28 to TRBJ1-2; unclear D gene. The V gene's germline CDR1 is MDHEN and CDR2 SYDVKM. Deletions cut 3 bases from V and 6 bases from J, with 14 bases between. CDR3 length: 14 amino acids. The CDR3, as DNA: TGTGCCAGCAGTTTTTACTCTGGGGATGATGGCTACACCTTC. Its translation: CASSFYSGDDGYTF.

The V gene is TRBV7-9, the J gene TRBJ2-7, with D perhaps TRBD2 (6 bases). The length of the CDR3 is 13 residues. From germline, CDR1 is SEHNR and CDR2 FQNEAQ (reference sequence). Trimming took off 4 bases at V and 6 bases at J, with 13 bases between the two ends. CDR3 amino acids: CASSSGLTGEQYF. The CDR3 region has the DNA TGTGCCAGCAGCTCGGGACTGACGGGCGAGCAGTACTTC. Complete variable domain (other parts from reference TRBV7-9 and TRBJ2-7): DTGVSQNPRHKITKRGQNVTFRCDPISEHNRLYWYRQTLGQGPEFLTYFQNEAQLEKSRLLSDRFSAERPKGSFSTLEIQRTEQGDSAMYLCASSSGLTGEQYFGPGTRLTVT.

The rearrangement links TRBV5-6 to TRBJ2-7, with D perhaps matching TRBD2 (6 bases). The ends were cut back, 7 bases at V and 3 bases at J, with 14 bases in the middle. Germline CDR1 SGHDT, CDR2 YYEEEE. CDR3 size: 13 residues. CDR3: CASSPEGHYEQYF. The CDR3 coding sequence is TGTGCCAGCTCCCCGGAGGGCCACTACGAGCAGTACTTC.

The chain uses TRBV13 and TRBJ1-5, with D unclear. Per the germline V gene, CDR1 is PRHDT and CDR2 is FYEKMQ (reference sequence). The V end lost 0 bases, the J end lost 4 bases, and 13 bases lay between the germline ends. This CDR3 spans 16 amino acids. The CDR3 nucleotides read TGTGCCAGCAGCTTAGGTATAGGTTACGGGAATCAGCCCCAGCATTTT. Protein: CASSLGIGYGNQPQHF.

The chain joins TRBV9 to TRBJ2-3; TRBD2 agrees at 8 bases. The CDR3 length is 16 residues. V was clipped by 0 bases and J by 2 bases; unmatched bases: 5. The V gene's germline CDR1 is SGDLS and CDR2 YYNGEE. Here the CDR3 DNA reads TGTGCCAGCAGCGTAGGCCTAGCGGGCATCACAGATACGCAGTATTTT. Amino acids: CASSVGLAGITDTQYF.